This T cell receptor beta chain originates from a study of CD8+CD57+ T cells in acquired aplastic anemia. TCR beta VDJ and CDR3 profiles were obtained from a genomic DNA template. A single record per CDR3 protein comes from TCRdb applying MiXCR to the reads. Altogether about 250,000 distinct CDR3 sequences are present, around half being singletons, with the ten largest covering approximately 8%. Germline CDR1 and CDR2: SGHRS and YFSETQ. V was trimmed by 2 bases and J by 3 bases, leaving 11 bases between them. The CDR3 length is 15 residues. Previously, flow cytometry had revealed CD8+CD57+ cell expansion in the patients chosen for sequencing. This clonotype was picked up many times.

Sequences were obtained from sorted CD4+, CD8+, or CD8+CD57+ T cells (not recorded which) from PBMCs. V gene TRBV5-1 combines with J gene TRBJ2-2; weak D call: TRBD1 (5 bases). The TCR originated in a human donor with aplastic anemia. CDR3 sequence (DNA): TGCGCCAGCAGCTTTGGGGCAGACTACACCGGGGAGCTGTTTTTT. Translating gives CASSFGADYTGELFF.